Presented here are 15 T cell receptor beta chains from one specimen sequenced in a study of a mutant IDH1 vaccine in newly diagnosed glioma. Measured with immunoSEQ multiplex PCR; TCRdb has only the in-frame clones, and not every one. Of about 88,000 clones listed, roughly 82% are singletons. The time point here: baseline, week 1 (first vaccination visit). The sample's treatment: pre-vaccination baseline after standard-of-care therapy. The sample consisted of PBMCs, taken from a glioma patient treated with radiotherapy, temozolomide or both. These receptors all stem from a man aged 35-49 years with glioma. Some clones in this sample may be carry-over from other donors' samples.

The chain links TRBV5-1 to TRBJ2-5; 9 nucleotides match TRBD2. The CDR3 totals 14 residues. The V segment lost 6 bases and the J segment 2 bases; nucleotides outside the gene matches: 5. The germline CDR1 and CDR2 sequences are SGHRS and YFSETQ. The CDR3 DNA follows: TGCGCCAGCAATCCGGCGGGGGGGCAAGAGACCCAGTACTTC. This translates into CASNPAGGQETQYF.

The chain is built from TRBV9 and TRBJ1-4; 7 bases align to TRBD1. Germline V CDR1 and CDR2: SGDLS, YYNGEE. The CDR3 is 14 amino acids. Trimming took 3 bases from V and 3 from J; bases not matched to a gene: 2. CDR3 in amino acids: CASSAGQPNEKLFF. The CDR3 DNA reads TGTGCCAGCAGCGCGGGACAGCCTAATGAAAAACTGTTTTTT.

The chain carries TRBV7-2 and TRBJ2-3; 8 nucleotides match TRBD2. The germline V gene has CDR1 SGHTA and CDR2 FQGNSA. The CDR3 is 15 residues long. V gave up 2 bases and J gave up 2 bases; unmatched junction bases: 3. In nucleotides, the CDR3 is TGTGCCAGCAGCTTATTTAGCGGGGCCACAGATACGCAGTATTTT. This codes for CASSLFSGATDTQYF.

This chain connects TRBV30 to TRBJ1-3; D may be TRBD1 (5 bases). The ends were cut back, 4 bases at V and 2 bases at J, with 15 bases in the middle. This CDR3 has 15 amino acids. Germline V gene sequence: CDR1 GTSNPN, CDR2 SVGIG (reference sequence). CDR3 sequence: CAWMRGGTPGNTIYF. CDR3 coding DNA: TGTGCCTGGATGCGGGGGGGTACCCCTGGAAACACCATATATTTT.

The rearrangement joins TRBV19 to TRBJ1-2; 8 positions match TRBD1. Looked up from germline, CDR1 is LNHDA and CDR2 is SQIVND (reference sequence). Germline trimming cut 4 bases from V and 2 bases from J; bases unmatched to any gene: 6. This CDR3 contains 15 residues. CDR3 DNA sequence: TGTGCCAGTAGTAGACAGGGGCATATCAACTATGGCTACACCTTC. Protein product: CASSRQGHINYGYTF.

The J gene is TRBJ2-7, the V gene TRBV7-9; the D gene is possibly TRBD1 (6 bases). Deletions cut 3 bases from V and 1 base from J, with 13 bases between. The length of the CDR3 is 15 residues. Per the germline V gene, CDR1 is SEHNR and CDR2 is FQNEAQ (reference sequence). The CDR3 spells CASSFNVGASYEQYF. As DNA, the CDR3 is TGTGCCAGCAGCTTCAATGTGGGGGCATCCTACGAGCAGTACTTC.

The genes are TRBV6-1 and TRBJ1-6; D is undetermined. The CDR3 has 15 residues. CDR1 MNHNS and CDR2 SASEGT come from the germline V gene. V gave up 8 bases and J gave up 0 bases, with 11 bases separating them. As DNA, the CDR3 is TGTGCCAGCCGGTCCGCCAGCTCCTATAATTCACCCCTCCACTTT. Protein: CASRSASSYNSPLHF.

Points on this clone: Germline and junction disagree at one end, which may indicate a read error. The chain couples TRBV7-7 to TRBJ2-1; possible D gene TRBD2, 7 bases. Germline CDR1 SSHAT, CDR2 FNYEAQ (reference sequence). This CDR3 region has 13 residues. Written as DNA, the CDR3 is TGTGCTAGCAGCTCAGGAGGGGGGGGTGAGCAGTTCTTC. Protein: CASSSGGGGEQFF.

This clone showed up many times. The chain employs TRBV5-3 and TRBJ2-2; D unclear. TRBV5-3 belongs to the ORF category, with a function that is uncertain. This CDR3 region has 16 residues. Trimming removed 1 base from V and 5 bases from J, with 15 bases in between. In DNA form, the CDR3 reads TGTGCCAGAAGCTTGATCGGCAGGAACGTGACCGGGGAGCTGTTTTTT. Protein product: CARSLIGRNVTGELFF.

The chain combines TRBV25-1 with TRBJ2-7; a weak D match, TRBD2 (6 bases). This CDR3 has 18 residues. The V and J ends lost 1 base and 3 bases respectively, with 22 bases between them. The germline gives CDR1 MGHDK, CDR2 SYGVNS. The chain's CDR3 is CASSECPPPEGLHYEQYF. CDR3 DNA sequence: TGTGCCAGCAGTGAATGCCCTCCTCCCGAGGGACTTCACTACGAGCAGTACTTC.

The chain carries TRBV7-7 and TRBJ2-3, with 8 nucleotides matching TRBD1. The V segment lost 1 base and the J segment 4 bases; nucleotides outside the gene matches: 4. This CDR3 is built from 15 residues. Per germline, CDR1 SSHAT and CDR2 FNYEAQ (reference sequence). In DNA, the CDR3 is TGTGCCAGCAGCTTAGATCAGGGGGCCTCAGATACGCAGTATTTT. Translation: CASSLDQGASDTQYF. Drawing the rest from reference TRBV7-7 and TRBJ2-3, the complete variable domain is GAGVSQSPRYKVTKRGQDVTLRCDPISSHATLYWYQQALGQGPEFLTYFNYEAQPDKSGLPSDRFSAERPEGSISTLTIQRTEQRDSAMYRCASSLDQGASDTQYFGPGTRLTVL.

This chain joins TRBV7-6 and TRBJ1-5, with D unresolved. V was shortened by 1 base and J by 4 bases, with 11 bases between the two germline ends. In germline, CDR1 is SGHVS, CDR2 FNYEAQ. The CDR3 extends over 15 amino acids. The CDR3: CASSLEGGENQPQHF. In DNA, the CDR3 is TGTGCCAGCAGCTTAGAGGGTGGAGAGAATCAGCCCCAGCATTTT.

Concerning this clone: At the DNA level, this CDR3 is encoded by other sequences in the same sample as well. This chain's CDR3 is CASSPLSGAGNTIYF. In nucleotides, the CDR3 is TGTGCCAGCTCACCACTTTCAGGGGCCGGAAACACCATATATTTT. V gene TRBV18 combines with J gene TRBJ1-3, with D tentatively TRBD1 (6 bases). Germline V gives CDR1 KGHSH, CDR2 LQKENI. Trimming left V 1 base short and J 4 bases short, with 11 bases between. There are 15 residues in the CDR3.

This clone is a singleton in its sample. The chain links TRBV25-1 to TRBJ1-3, with no clear D. The V end was cut by 11 bases, the J end by 4 bases, with 15 bases between. The CDR3 consists of 13 residues. The germline gives CDR1 MGHDK, CDR2 SYGVNS. CDR3 nucleotide sequence: TGTGCCGTATCTACCGCTGGGGGAAACACCATATATTTT. Protein sequence: CAVSTAGGNTIYF.

CDR3 bases: TGTGCCAGCAGCTCCGGGACAGGAGACTATGGCTACACCTTC. Amino acids: CASSSGTGDYGYTF. The chain recombines TRBV6-4 with TRBJ1-2, with 8 bases identical to TRBD1. CDR1 MRHNA and CDR2 SNTAGT come from the germline V gene. Trimming at V came to 6 bases and at J to 3 bases, leaving 6 bases not matched to a gene. The CDR3 contains 14 residues.